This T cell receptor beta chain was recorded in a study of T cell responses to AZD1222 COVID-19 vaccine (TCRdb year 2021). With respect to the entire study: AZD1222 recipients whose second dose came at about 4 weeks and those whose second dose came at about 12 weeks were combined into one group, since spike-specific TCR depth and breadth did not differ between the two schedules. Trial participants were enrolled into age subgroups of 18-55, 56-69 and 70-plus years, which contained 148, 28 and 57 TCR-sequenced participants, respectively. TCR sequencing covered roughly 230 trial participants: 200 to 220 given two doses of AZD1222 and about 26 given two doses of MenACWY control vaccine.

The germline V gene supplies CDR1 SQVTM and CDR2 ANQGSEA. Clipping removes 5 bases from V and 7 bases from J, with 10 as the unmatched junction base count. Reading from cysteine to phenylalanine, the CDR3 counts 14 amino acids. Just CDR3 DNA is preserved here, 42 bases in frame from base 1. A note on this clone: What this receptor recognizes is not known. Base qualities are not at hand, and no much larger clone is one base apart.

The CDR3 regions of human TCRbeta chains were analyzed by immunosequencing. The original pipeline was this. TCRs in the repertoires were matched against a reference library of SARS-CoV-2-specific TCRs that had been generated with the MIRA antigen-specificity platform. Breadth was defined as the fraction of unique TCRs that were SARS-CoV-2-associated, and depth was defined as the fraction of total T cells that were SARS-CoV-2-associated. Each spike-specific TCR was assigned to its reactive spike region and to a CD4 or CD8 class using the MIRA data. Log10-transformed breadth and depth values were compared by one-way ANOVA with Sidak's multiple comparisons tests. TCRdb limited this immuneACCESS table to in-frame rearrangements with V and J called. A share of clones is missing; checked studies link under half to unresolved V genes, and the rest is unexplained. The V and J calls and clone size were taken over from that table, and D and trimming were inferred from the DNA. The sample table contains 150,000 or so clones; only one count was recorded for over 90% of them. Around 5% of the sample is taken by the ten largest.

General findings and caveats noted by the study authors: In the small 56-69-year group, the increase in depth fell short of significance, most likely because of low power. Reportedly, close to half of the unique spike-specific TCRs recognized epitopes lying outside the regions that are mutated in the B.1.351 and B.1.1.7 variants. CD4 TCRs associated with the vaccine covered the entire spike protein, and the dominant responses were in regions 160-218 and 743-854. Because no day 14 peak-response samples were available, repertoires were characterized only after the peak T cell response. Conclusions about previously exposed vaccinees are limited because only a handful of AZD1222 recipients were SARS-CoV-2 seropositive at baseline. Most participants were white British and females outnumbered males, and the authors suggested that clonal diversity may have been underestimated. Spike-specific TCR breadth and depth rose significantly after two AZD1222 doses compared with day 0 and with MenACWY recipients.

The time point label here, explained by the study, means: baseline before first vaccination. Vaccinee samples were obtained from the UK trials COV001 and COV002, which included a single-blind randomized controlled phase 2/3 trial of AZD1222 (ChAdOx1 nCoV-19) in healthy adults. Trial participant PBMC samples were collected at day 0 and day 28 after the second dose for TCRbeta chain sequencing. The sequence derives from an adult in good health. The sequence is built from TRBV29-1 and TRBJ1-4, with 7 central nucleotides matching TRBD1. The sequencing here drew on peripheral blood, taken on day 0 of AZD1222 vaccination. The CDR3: CSVSEGAIREKLFF. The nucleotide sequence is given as TGCAGCGTTTCGGAGGGGGCTATCCGTGAAAAACTGTTTTTT.